The sequence of this TCR beta chain was determined in a study of cytomegalovirus exposure and HLA in healthy donors. V was clipped by 4 bases and J by 7 bases, with 23 bases between them. The CDR3 has 16 amino acids. The germline gives CDR1 SGHDT, CDR2 YYEEEE. TCRdb's table, derived via immunoSEQ multiplex PCR, lists solely in-frame clones and lacks some. The sample contains about 79,000 clones, roughly 93% of which appear only once. The receptor comes from a woman in her 30s in good health and CMV-seronegative. The J gene is TRBJ2-5, the V gene TRBV5-6, with a tentative D call TRBD2 (7 bases). Sequencing used PBMCs. DNA for the CDR3: TGTGCCAGCAGCCTGGAGGGGGGGGGAGTGGCATCGACCCAGTACTTC. As protein: CASSLEGGGVASTQYF.